This is a list of T cell receptor beta chains from one sample in a study of early T cells in non-severe SARS-CoV-2 infection. MiXCR, applied by TCRdb to the 5' RACE reads, yields one record per CDR3 protein. The sample has 45,000 to 65,000 distinct CDR3 sequences, more than 9% seen once. The sample taken for sequencing was whole blood. The source of these receptors is an adult who was a healthcare worker with PCR-confirmed SARS-CoV-2 infection or an uninfected control (not recorded which). The CDR3 runs from the conserved cysteine through the conserved F or W. The D gene is left open where the match is weak. Expanded clones get a size class; other rows say once, few or many, or leave the size out.

d_call clone_size j_call v_call cdr3_aa cdr3_nt
. many TRBJ1-5 TRBV2 CASSESGQLNQPQHF TGTGCCAGCAGTGAGTCCGGACAGCTCAATCAGCCCCAGCATTTT
. few TRBJ1-1 TRBV29-1 CSVDAGWTEAFF TGCAGCGTTGATGCAGGGTGGACTGAAGCTTTCTTT
. many TRBJ2-7 TRBV5-8 CASSFITSNEQYF TGTGCCAGCAGCTTCATAACCAGCAACGAGCAGTACTTC
TRBD2 many TRBJ2-7 TRBV6-6 CASIEGLAGGPYEQYF TGTGCCAGCATCGAAGGACTAGCGGGAGGCCCCTACGAGCAGTACTTC
TRBD2 many TRBJ2-7 TRBV20-1 CSAFSGRNSYEQYF TGCAGTGCTTTTAGCGGGAGAAACTCCTACGAGCAGTACTTC
. many TRBJ1-5 TRBV28 CASSLSSSNQPQHF TGTGCCAGCAGTTTAAGCAGTTCTAATCAGCCCCAGCATTTT
TRBD1 . TRBJ1-1 TRBV12-3/TRBV12-4 CASSLDRRNTEAFF TGTGCCAGCAGTTTGGACAGGAGGAACACTGAAGCTTTCTTT
TRBD1 many TRBJ2-7 TRBV10-3 CAISEPGQGFYEQYF TGTGCCATCAGTGAACCGGGACAGGGGTTCTACGAGCAGTACTTC
. . TRBJ2-7 TRBV5-5 CASSLLGAYEQYF TGTGCCAGCAGCTTACTAGGAGCATACGAGCAGTACTTC
. many TRBJ2-7 TRBV7-8 CASSLEVRVAVGQYF TGTGCCAGCAGCTTAGAGGTCAGGGTTGCTGTGGGGCAGTACTTC
TRBD1 many TRBJ2-7 TRBV5-1 CASSPLSAGTGTYEQYF TGCGCCAGCAGCCCCCTGTCTGCCGGGACAGGAACCTACGAGCAGTACTTC
TRBD1 many TRBJ1-1 TRBV13 CASSPGQFATEAFF TGTGCCAGCAGCCCGGGACAGTTTGCCACTGAAGCTTTCTTT
. few TRBJ2-3 TRBV10-3 CATIGQLSTDTQYF TGTGCCACCATCGGACAGCTTTCCACAGATACGCAGTATTTT
TRBD2 few TRBJ2-3 TRBV7-2 CASSLEVLAGLSTDTQYF TGTGCCAGCAGCTTAGAGGTACTAGCGGGTCTGAGCACAGATACGCAGTATTTT
. few TRBJ2-1 TRBV7-9 CASSLAGLGYNEQFF TGTGCCAGCAGCTTAGCAGGGCTAGGCTACAATGAGCAGTTCTTC
. few TRBJ1-6 TRBV6-5 CASSYLRHSPLHF TGTGCCAGCAGTTATCTCAGGCATTCACCCCTCCACTTT
. . TRBJ2-7 TRBV29-1 CSVLEDRYSYEQYF TGCAGCGTTCTCGAGGACAGATACTCCTACGAGCAGTACTTC
TRBD2 many TRBJ2-7 TRBV10-3 CAISESGKVGTRVCEQYF TGTGCCATCAGTGAGTCAGGGAAAGTCGGGACTAGAGTTTGCGAGCAGTACTTC
. . TRBJ1-2 TRBV10-3 CAINLGSGDYGYTF TGTGCCATCAACCTGGGGTCAGGGGACTATGGCTACACCTTC
TRBD1 many TRBJ2-6 TRBV14 CASSQRTGHSGANVLTF TGTGCCAGCAGCCAGAGGACAGGACACTCTGGGGCCAACGTCCTGACTTTC
TRBD2 many TRBJ2-2 TRBV19 CASNSGDGGELFF TGTGCCAGTAATAGCGGGGACGGCGGGGAGCTGTTTTTT
. many TRBJ1-5 TRBV5-1 CASSLVGREDQPQHF TGCGCCAGCAGCTTGGTAGGCCGGGAAGATCAGCCCCAGCATTTT
TRBD1 . TRBJ1-3 TRBV7-6 CASSRQTGAGNTIYF TGTGCCAGCAGCCGACAAACAGGGGCAGGAAACACCATATATTTT
. few TRBJ1-1 TRBV2 CASSERDRWVFF TGTGCCAGCAGTGAGAGAGATCGTTGGGTTTTCTTT
TRBD1 many TRBJ2-3 TRBV7-3 CASSSDPTGVDTQYF TGTGCCAGCAGCTCGGATCCGACAGGGGTGGATACGCAGTATTTT
. once TRBJ1-1 TRBV7-9 CASSSLRGRLGEAFF TGTGCCAGCAGCTCCCTCCGTGGGAGGTTGGGAGAAGCTTTCTTT
TRBD2 few TRBJ2-7 TRBV27 CASSPPGLADEQYF TGTGCCAGCAGTCCACCGGGACTAGCGGACGAGCAGTACTTC
TRBD2 many TRBJ2-3 TRBV27 CASSLGAGGTDTQYF TGTGCCAGCAGTTTAGGAGCGGGGGGCACAGATACGCAGTATTTT
. . TRBJ2-7 TRBV12-3/TRBV12-4 CASSYLRAYEQYF TGTGCCAGCAGTTATCTCCGGGCCTACGAGCAGTACTTC
. . TRBJ2-3 TRBV4-1 CASSPPAGTQYF TGCGCCAGCAGCCCTCCCGCTGGTACGCAGTATTTT
TRBD1 many TRBJ1-1 TRBV27 CASSSRTGQGTEAFF TGTGCCAGCAGTTCCCGGACAGGGCAGGGCACTGAAGCTTTCTTT
. few TRBJ2-5 TRBV14 CASSQDWGRETQYF TGTGCCAGCAGCCAAGATTGGGGACGAGAGACCCAGTACTTC
TRBD1 many TRBJ2-5 TRBV7-6 CASSPTGARETQYF TGTGCCAGCAGCCCGACAGGGGCGAGGGAGACCCAGTACTTC
TRBD1 . TRBJ2-7 TRBV20-1 CSARPTGGSYEQYF TGCAGTGCTAGGCCGACAGGGGGCTCCTACGAGCAGTACTTC
. few TRBJ2-1 TRBV29-1 CSVEEQQKQFF TGCAGCGTTGAAGAGCAGCAAAAGCAGTTCTTC
. . TRBJ2-5 TRBV15 CATSRRMTAGQETQYF TGTGCCACCAGCAGACGCATGACGGCCGGACAAGAGACCCAGTACTTC
. few TRBJ1-2 TRBV2 CASSEALQAGDYGYTF TGTGCCAGCAGTGAAGCGCTTCAGGCAGGGGACTATGGCTACACCTTC
. many TRBJ1-1 TRBV4-3 CASSQFITGGRTEAFF TGCGCCAGCAGCCAATTTATTACCGGGGGTAGGACTGAAGCTTTCTTT
TRBD1 few TRBJ1-1 TRBV6-7 CASSYRTGKNTEAFF TGTGCCAGCAGTTATAGGACAGGAAAAAACACTGAAGCTTTCTTT
. many TRBJ2-3 TRBV7-9 CASSLAGLTDTQYF TGTGCCAGCAGCTTAGCAGGACTAACAGATACGCAGTATTTT
. many TRBJ1-1 TRBV18 CASSPGQDSEAFF TGTGCCAGCTCACCAGGGCAGGACTCTGAAGCTTTCTTT
. . TRBJ1-3 TRBV5-1 CASSFDTPDTIYF TGCGCCAGCAGCTTTGATACACCGGACACCATATATTTT
. . TRBJ1-1 TRBV7-9 CASSPWTEITEAFF TGTGCCAGCAGCCCGTGGACGGAGATCACTGAAGCTTTCTTT
. . TRBJ1-4 TRBV7-9 CASEQRGGEKLFF TGTGCCAGCGAACAGAGGGGGGGCGAAAAACTGTTTTTT
TRBD1 once TRBJ2-2 TRBV10-2 CSSRKTGSGELFF TGCTCCAGCAGAAAGACAGGGTCCGGGGAGCTGTTTTTT
. many TRBJ1-2 TRBV20-1 CSPGQGLGGYTF TGCAGCCCCGGGCAGGGGCTAGGAGGCTACACCTTC
TRBD1 many TRBJ2-1 TRBV2 CASERDRGLNEQFF TGTGCCAGCGAAAGGGACAGGGGGCTGAATGAGCAGTTCTTC
TRBD1 few TRBJ2-3 TRBV10-3 CAISDSGQGKADTQYF TGTGCCATCAGTGATTCGGGACAGGGAAAGGCAGATACGCAGTATTTT
. many TRBJ1-5 TRBV6-1 CASSETMDQPQHF TGTGCCAGCAGTGAAACGATGGATCAGCCCCAGCATTTT
TRBD1 few TRBJ1-5 TRBV7-9 CASSPTGIVNQPQHF TGTGCCAGCAGCCCGACAGGGATCGTCAATCAGCCCCAGCATTTT
TRBD1 . TRBJ2-7 TRBV3-1 CASSPGQGTYEQYF TGTGCCAGCAGCCCGGGACAGGGGACCTACGAGCAGTACTTC
. many TRBJ2-5 TRBV7-9 CASSLARAQETQYF TGTGCCAGCAGCTTAGCGCGAGCACAAGAGACCCAGTACTTC
. many TRBJ1-3 TRBV18 CASSLITWTGETGNTIYF TGTGCCAGCTCACTCATTACCTGGACGGGGGAGACTGGAAACACCATATATTTT
TRBD1 many TRBJ2-7 TRBV7-8 CASSPDRGHEQYF TGTGCCAGCAGCCCCGACAGGGGCCACGAGCAGTACTTC
TRBD2 many TRBJ2-2 TRBV6-6 CASNAWGRVVTGELFF TGTGCCAGCAACGCATGGGGGAGGGTTGTAACCGGGGAGCTGTTTTTT